This T cell receptor beta chain was profiled in a study of early T cells in non-severe SARS-CoV-2 infection. Study summary: Investigators sequenced bulk RNA drawn from unsorted whole blood, and chains remained unpaired.

This clonotype has ten or more counts. With 0 bases removed from V and 5 bases from J, the gap between germline ends came to 14 bases. The CDR3 length is 17 residues. Germline CDR1 is LGHNA and CDR2 is YSLEER. TCRdb fed the 5' RACE reads into MiXCR, producing one record per CDR3 protein. The repertoire holds about 63,000 distinct CDR3 sequences, with 10% to 15% as singletons. This TCR came from an adult who was a healthcare worker with PCR-confirmed SARS-CoV-2 infection or an uninfected control (not recorded which). Sequencing used whole blood. The chain has TRBV4-3 and TRBJ1-6, with D unclear. In DNA, the CDR3 is TGCGCCAGCAGCCAAGATCCGGAGGGTACGAATAATTCACCCCTCCACTTT. It yields the protein CASSQDPEGTNNSPLHF.